A single sample gave rise to the 10 T cell receptor beta chains below, sequenced in a study of blood T cell repertoires in COVID-19 (TCRdb year 2020). Library prep was done by the immunoSEQ multiplex PCR assay. Held by TCRdb, this immuneACCESS table contains in-frame sequences only and omits some clones. Under half of the omission traces to an unresolved V gene where checked; the cause of the rest is unknown. In all, the sample holds about 190,000 clones, and 76% of those were seen once. The top ten constitute around 16% of the sample. Sequencing was performed on PBMCs or T cells enriched from blood (not recorded which). The receptors shown here come from a woman in her fifties or sixties with acute COVID-19.

Here the CDR3 reads CASTQGVWGGGTDTQYF. In DNA, the CDR3 is TGTGCCAGCACCCAGGGTGTTTGGGGAGGGGGCACAGATACGCAGTATTTT. J is TRBJ2-3 and V is TRBV5-4; 7 bases agree with TRBD2. The CDR3 runs to 17 residues. In germline, CDR1 is SGHNT, CDR2 YYREEE (reference sequence). V shed 6 bases, J shed 1 base, and the junction held 14 bases outside the gene matches.

J is TRBJ1-2 and V is TRBV28; D might be TRBD1 (6 bases). Per the germline V gene, CDR1 is MDHEN and CDR2 is SYDVKM. Trimming stripped 3 bases from V and 4 bases from J, with 15 bases between. The CDR3 is 15 residues long. The CDR3 loop is CASSFHPGGGYGYTF. CDR3 in DNA: TGTGCCAGCAGTTTCCACCCGGGGGGCGGCTATGGCTACACCTTC.

In DNA form, the CDR3 reads TGTGCCACCTCAGCGAGGGTAAAAGAGACCCAGTACTTC. Protein sequence: CATSARVKETQYF. The gene calls are TRBV14 and TRBJ2-5, with D possibly matching TRBD2 (5 bases). Between the trimmed V and J ends, which lost 10 bases and 3 bases, there was a span of 15 bases. Germline V CDR1 and CDR2: SGHDN, FVKESK. CDR3 length equals 13 residues.

This clone was counted between two and nine times. This same CDR3 is encoded by further DNA sequences in the sample. The chain carries TRBV28 and TRBJ2-5; TRBD2 aligns across 8 bases. From germline, CDR1 is MDHEN and CDR2 SYDVKM. V lost 3 bases, J lost 5 bases, and 8 bases stayed unmatched. The CDR3 loop spans 15 amino acids. The DNA of the CDR3 is TGTGCCAGCAGTTTCTCGGGCGGGGGGCAGGAGACCCAGTACTTC. Protein product: CASSFSGGGQETQYF.

The genes are TRBV6-5 and TRBJ1-4; a possible D gene is TRBD1 (6 bases). Trimming removed 0 bases from V and 8 bases from J, with 13 bases in between. Germline loops: CDR1 MNHEY, CDR2 SVGAGI. This CDR3 is 15 amino acids long. The CDR3 spells CASSYSLPGEEKLFF. DNA for the CDR3: TGTGCCAGCAGTTACTCATTGCCAGGGGAGGAAAAACTGTTTTTT.

The V gene is TRBV6-1, the J gene TRBJ1-2; D gene ambiguous. The germline gives CDR1 MNHNS, CDR2 SASEGT. V lost 0 bases to trimming and J lost 4 bases, with 6 bases between them. CDR3 size: 13 residues. The CDR3 DNA reads TGTGCCAGCAGTGAAGCGGCAGTCTATGGCTACACCTTC. This translates into CASSEAAVYGYTF.

This chain uses TRBV19 with TRBJ1-4; D gene uncertain. The length of the CDR3 is 11 residues. Germline lookup yields CDR1 LNHDA and CDR2 SQIVND (reference sequence). The V and J ends lost 5 bases and 5 bases respectively, with 3 bases between them. The CDR3 is CASSANEKLFF. Written as DNA, the CDR3 is TGTGCCAGTAGTGCGAATGAAAAACTGTTTTTT. Full variable domain (rest looked up from reference TRBV19 and TRBJ1-4): DGGITQSPKYLFRKEGQNVTLSCEQNLNHDAMYWYRQDPGQGLRLIYYSQIVNDFQKGDIAEGYSVSREKKESFPLTVTSAQKNPTAFYLCASSANEKLFFGSGTQLSVL.

The rearrangement joins TRBV28 to TRBJ1-4; 9 bases match TRBD1. The CDR3 runs to 18 residues. The J segment lost 3 bases and the V segment lost 5 bases, leaving 13 bases of the junction unmatched. CDR1 is MDHEN, CDR2 SYDVKM, per germline. Here the CDR3 DNA reads TGTGCCAGCAGTCCTCCGGGACAGGGAATTTACTCTAATGAAAAACTGTTTTTT. It specifies CASSPPGQGIYSNEKLFF.

This clone was found a few times. One end of the junction does not line up with germline, which may come from a read error. The J gene is TRBJ1-2, the V gene TRBV11-2; TRBD1 agrees at 10 bases. The CDR3 runs 19 residues. CDR1 SGHAT and CDR2 FQNNGV come from the germline V gene. The chain's CDR3 is CASSLVPWDRGSSNYGYTF. The DNA for the CDR3 is TGTGCCAGCAGTTTAGTCCCTTGGGACAGGGGATCTTCTAACTATGGCTACACCTTC.

The DNA for the CDR3 is TGTGCCAGCAGCAGGACAGGGCGCAATTCACCCCTCCACTTT. Protein sequence: CASSRTGRNSPLHF. The gene calls are TRBV5-4 and TRBJ1-6, with TRBD1 matching 8 bases. The CDR3 contains 14 residues. Germline values: CDR1 SGHNT, CDR2 YYREEE (reference sequence). Germline trimming cut 4 bases from V and 7 bases from J; bases unmatched to any gene: 4.